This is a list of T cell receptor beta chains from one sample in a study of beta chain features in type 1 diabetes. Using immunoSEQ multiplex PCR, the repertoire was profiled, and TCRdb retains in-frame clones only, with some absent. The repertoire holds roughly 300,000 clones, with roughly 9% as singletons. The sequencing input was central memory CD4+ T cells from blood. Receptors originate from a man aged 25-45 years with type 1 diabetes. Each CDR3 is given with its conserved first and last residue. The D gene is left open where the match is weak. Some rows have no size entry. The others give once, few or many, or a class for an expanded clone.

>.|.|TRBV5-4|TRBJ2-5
TGTGCCAGCAGCAGTGGGACGGCAATGGAGACCCAGTACTTC
CASSSGTAMETQYF
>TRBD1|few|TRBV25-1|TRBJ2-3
TGTGCCAGCACCCCACGACAGGGGTTCGCAGATACGCAGTATTTT
CASTPRQGFADTQYF
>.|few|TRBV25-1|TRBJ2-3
TGTGCCAGCAGTGGAGGGGATCATGGAGATACGCAGTATTTT
CASSGGDHGDTQYF
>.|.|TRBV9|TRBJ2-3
TGTGCCAGCAGCGTAGGTGAAAGCACAGATACGCAGTATTTT
CASSVGESTDTQYF
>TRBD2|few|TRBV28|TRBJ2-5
TGTGCCAGCAGTTTAGGCGGGGGCCAAGAGACCCAGTACTTC
CASSLGGGQETQYF
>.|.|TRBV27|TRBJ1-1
TGTGCCAGCAGTTTATATAGGGTAACAGGGATCGCTGAAGCTTTCTTT
CASSLYRVTGIAEAFF
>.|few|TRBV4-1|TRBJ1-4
TGCGCCAGCAGCCAAGAAGGATCAAGGATGGAAAAACTGTTTTTT
CASSQEGSRMEKLFF
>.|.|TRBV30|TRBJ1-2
TGTGCCTGGAGTCACGGGACGTACTATGGCTACACCTTC
CAWSHGTYYGYTF
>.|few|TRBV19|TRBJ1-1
TGTGCCAGTAGTACAGGAGATCGTCTTGCGGCTGAAGCTTTCTTT
CASSTGDRLAAEAFF
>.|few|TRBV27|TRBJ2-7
TGTGCCAGCAGTTCTGACAGGCGTCCCCCCTACGAGCAGTACTTC
CASSSDRRPPYEQYF
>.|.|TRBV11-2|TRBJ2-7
TGTGCCAGCAGCTTTGGGGGGGCTTCGAGCTCCTACGAGCAGTACTTC
CASSFGGASSSYEQYF
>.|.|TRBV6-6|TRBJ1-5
TGTGCCAGCAGTGAGTTAGCTCAGCCCCAGCATTTT
CASSELAQPQHF
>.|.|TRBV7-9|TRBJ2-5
TGTGCCAGCAGCCTGGGATCTCAAGAGACCCAGTACTTC
CASSLGSQETQYF
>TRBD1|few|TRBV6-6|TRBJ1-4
TGTGCCAGCAGCAAGGGACAGGGTTTGGAAAAACTGTTTTTT
CASSKGQGLEKLFF
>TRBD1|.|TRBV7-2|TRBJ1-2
TGTGCCAGCAGCTTAGGAGTGACAGGGGATGGCTACACCTTC
CASSLGVTGDGYTF
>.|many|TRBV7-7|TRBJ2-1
TGTGCCAGCAGCTTAGGTCGCTCCTCCAATGAGCAGTTCTTC
CASSLGRSSNEQFF
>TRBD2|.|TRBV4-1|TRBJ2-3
TGCGCCAGCAGCTTCAGCGGGGGGGCCATCACAGATACGCAGTATTTT
CASSFSGGAITDTQYF
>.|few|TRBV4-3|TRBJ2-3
TGCGCCAGCAGCCAACCCCAAGCAGCTAGCACAGATACGCAGTATTTT
CASSQPQAASTDTQYF
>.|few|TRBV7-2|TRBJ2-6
TGTGCCAGCAGCCGAGCAGGGATCTCTGGGGCCAACGTCCTGACTTTC
CASSRAGISGANVLTF
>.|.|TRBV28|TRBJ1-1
TGTGCCAGCAGTTTCGGGTCTTGGAACACTGAAGCTTTCTTT
CASSFGSWNTEAFF
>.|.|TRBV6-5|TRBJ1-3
TGTGCCAGCAGTTACTCGGGGGCTGGAAACACCATATATTTT
CASSYSGAGNTIYF
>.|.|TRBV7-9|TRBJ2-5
TGTGCCAGCAGCCTAGGCTCTCGACAAGAGACCCAGTACTTC
CASSLGSRQETQYF
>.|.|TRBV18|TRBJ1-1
TGTGCCAGCTCACCACCAGGGAGAACTGAAGCTTTCTTT
CASSPPGRTEAFF
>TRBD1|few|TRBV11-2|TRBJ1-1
TGTGCCAGCAGCGCCTCAGGGGGCACTGAAGCTTTCTTT
CASSASGGTEAFF
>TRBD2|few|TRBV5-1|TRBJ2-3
TGCGCCAGCAGCTTTAGCGGGCGTTCGCCGGATACGCAGTATTTT
CASSFSGRSPDTQYF
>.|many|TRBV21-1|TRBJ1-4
TGTGCCAGCAGCAAAGCCCCCAGGGGCAGGCGAAAACTGTTTTTT
CASSKAPRGRRKLFF
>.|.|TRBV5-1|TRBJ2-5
TGCGCCAGCAGCTTATCCGTCGGGGAGACCCAGTACTTC
CASSLSVGETQYF
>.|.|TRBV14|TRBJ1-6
TGTGCCAGCAGCCAAGCCTCCAGGCTTGGCAATTCACCCCTCCACTTT
CASSQASRLGNSPLHF
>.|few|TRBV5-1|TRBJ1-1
TGCGCCAGCAGCTCCTCCGGCCAGAACACTGAAGCTTTCTTT
CASSSSGQNTEAFF
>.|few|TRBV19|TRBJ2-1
TGTGCCAGTAGTATAGACGGGCCCAGGGCCCAGGGTCCGTACAATGAGCAGTTCTTC
CASSIDGPRAQGPYNEQFF
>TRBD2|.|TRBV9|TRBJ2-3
TGTGCCAGCAGCGTAGTCGGTAGCGGGGGGGCTAATACGCAGTATTTT
CASSVVGSGGANTQYF
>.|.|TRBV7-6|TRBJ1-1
TGTGCCAGCAGCTCCGGCCTAGAAGGGACTGAAGCTTTCTTT
CASSSGLEGTEAFF
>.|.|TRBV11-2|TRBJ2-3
TGTGCCAGCAGCTTAAATTCGGGACCAAGCACAGATACGCAGTATTTT
CASSLNSGPSTDTQYF
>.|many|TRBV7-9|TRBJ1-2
TGTGCCAGCAGCCCCAACGGGGGTAACTATGGCTACACCTTC
CASSPNGGNYGYTF
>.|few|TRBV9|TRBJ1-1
TGTGCCAGCAGGGGGGACGGCTTTGAAGCTTTCTTT
CASRGDGFEAFF
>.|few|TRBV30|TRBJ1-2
TGTGCCTGGAGTGTAGTTCGGGGGGCCAACTATGGCTACACCTTC
CAWSVVRGANYGYTF
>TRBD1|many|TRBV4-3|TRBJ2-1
TGCGCCAGCAGCCAATGGACAGGGGCGAATGAGCAGTTCTTC
CASSQWTGANEQFF
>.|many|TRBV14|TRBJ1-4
TGTGCCAGCAGCCAAGGAGGCGGTGGGAAACTGTTTTTT
CASSQGGGGKLFF
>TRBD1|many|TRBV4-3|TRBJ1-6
TGCGCCAGCAGCCCCGTGACAGGGCGCTCCTATAATTCACCCCTCCACTTT
CASSPVTGRSYNSPLHF
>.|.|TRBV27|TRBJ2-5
TGTGCCAGCAGTTTAGGGACACTTATACAAGAGACCCAGTACTTC
CASSLGTLIQETQYF
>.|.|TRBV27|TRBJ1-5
TGTGCCAGCAGTTTTTCCACGGCAGGGGCCAATCAGCCCCAGCATTTT
CASSFSTAGANQPQHF
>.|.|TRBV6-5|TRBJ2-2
TGTGCCAGCACCCCCTCAGGTCAAGACACCGGGGAGCTGTTTTTT
CASTPSGQDTGELFF
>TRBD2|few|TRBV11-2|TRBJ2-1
TGTGCCAGCAGCTTACGGGAGGGGGGGCCAACGGATGAGCAGTTCTTC
CASSLREGGPTDEQFF
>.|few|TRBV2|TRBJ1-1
TGTGCCAGCAAGGGGGTGAGGGCCACTGAAGCTTTCTTT
CASKGVRATEAFF
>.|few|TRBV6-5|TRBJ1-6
TGTGCCAGCAGTTACGACGCCGGCCAGCCCCTCCACTTT
CASSYDAGQPLHF
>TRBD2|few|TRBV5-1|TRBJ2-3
TGCGCCAGCAGCAGCGCCGGGACTAGCAGAACAGATACGCAGTATTTT
CASSSAGTSRTDTQYF
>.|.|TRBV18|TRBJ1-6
TGTGCCAGCTCACCTTATGGGGCACCCCATTCACCCCTCCACTTT
CASSPYGAPHSPLHF